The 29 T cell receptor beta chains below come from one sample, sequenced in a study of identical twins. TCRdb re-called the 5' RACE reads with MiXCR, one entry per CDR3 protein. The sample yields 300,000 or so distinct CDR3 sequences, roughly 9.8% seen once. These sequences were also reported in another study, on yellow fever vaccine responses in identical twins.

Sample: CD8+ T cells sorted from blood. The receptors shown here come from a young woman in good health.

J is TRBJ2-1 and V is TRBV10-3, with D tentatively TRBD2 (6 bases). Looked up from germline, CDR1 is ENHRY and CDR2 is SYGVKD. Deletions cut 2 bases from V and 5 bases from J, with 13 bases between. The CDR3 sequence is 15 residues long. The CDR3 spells CAISEQVGGDNEQFF. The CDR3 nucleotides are TGTGCCATCAGTGAGCAGGTAGGCGGGGACAATGAGCAGTTCTTC.

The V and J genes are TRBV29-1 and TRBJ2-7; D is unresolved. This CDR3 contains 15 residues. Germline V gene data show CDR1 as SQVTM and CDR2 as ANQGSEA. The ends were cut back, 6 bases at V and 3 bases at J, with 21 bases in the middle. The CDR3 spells CSVALHISSHYEQYF. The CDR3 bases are TGCAGCGTCGCCCTCCATATTTCTTCTCACTACGAGCAGTACTTC.

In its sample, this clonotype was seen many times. DNA of the CDR3: TGTGCCACCAGTCAAGCCCCCTATGGCTACACCTTC. Its translation: CATSQAPYGYTF. The genes are TRBV15 and TRBJ1-2; D unresolved. The V end lost 6 bases, the J end lost 4 bases, and 9 bases lay between the germline ends. CDR1 LNHNV and CDR2 YYDKDF come from the germline V gene (reference sequence). The CDR3 contains 12 residues.

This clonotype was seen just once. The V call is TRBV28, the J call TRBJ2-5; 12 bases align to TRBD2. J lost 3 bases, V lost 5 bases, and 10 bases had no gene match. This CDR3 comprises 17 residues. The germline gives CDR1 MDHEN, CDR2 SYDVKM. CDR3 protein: CASSPQRTSGRKETQYF. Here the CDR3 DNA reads TGTGCCAGCAGTCCCCAACGAACTAGCGGGAGGAAAGAGACCCAGTACTTC.

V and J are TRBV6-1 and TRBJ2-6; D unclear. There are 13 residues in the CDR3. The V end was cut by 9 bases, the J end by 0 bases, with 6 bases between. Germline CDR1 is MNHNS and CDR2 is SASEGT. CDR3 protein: CASTTSGANVLTF. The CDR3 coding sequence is TGTGCCAGTACAACCTCTGGGGCCAACGTCCTGACTTTC.

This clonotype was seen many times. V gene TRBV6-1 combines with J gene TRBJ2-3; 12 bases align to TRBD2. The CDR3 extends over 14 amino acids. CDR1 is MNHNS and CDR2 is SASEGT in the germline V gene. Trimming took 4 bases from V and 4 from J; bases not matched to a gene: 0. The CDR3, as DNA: TGTGCCAGCAGTGGACTAGCGGGAGCAGATACGCAGTATTTT. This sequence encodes CASSGLAGADTQYF.

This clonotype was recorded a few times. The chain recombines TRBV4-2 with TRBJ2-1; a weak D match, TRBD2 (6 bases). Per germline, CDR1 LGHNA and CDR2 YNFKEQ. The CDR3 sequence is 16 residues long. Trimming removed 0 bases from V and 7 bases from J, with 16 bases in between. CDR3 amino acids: CASSQEGGATWNEQFF. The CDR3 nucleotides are TGTGCCAGCAGCCAAGAGGGCGGGGCGACTTGGAATGAGCAGTTCTTC.

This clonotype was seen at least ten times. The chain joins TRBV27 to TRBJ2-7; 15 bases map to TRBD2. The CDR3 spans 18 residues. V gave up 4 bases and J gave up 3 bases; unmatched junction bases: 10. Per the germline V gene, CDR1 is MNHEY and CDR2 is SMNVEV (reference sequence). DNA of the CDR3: TGTGCCAGCAGTTCCCCCGGGACTAGCGGGGGGCCACTCTACGAGCAGTACTTC. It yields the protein CASSSPGTSGGPLYEQYF.

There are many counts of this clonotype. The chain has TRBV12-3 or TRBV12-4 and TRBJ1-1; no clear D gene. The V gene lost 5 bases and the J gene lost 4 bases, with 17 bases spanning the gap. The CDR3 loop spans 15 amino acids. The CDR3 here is CASSPPGRFSTEAFF. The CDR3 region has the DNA TGTGCCAGCAGTCCACCCGGTCGATTCTCCACTGAAGCTTTCTTT.

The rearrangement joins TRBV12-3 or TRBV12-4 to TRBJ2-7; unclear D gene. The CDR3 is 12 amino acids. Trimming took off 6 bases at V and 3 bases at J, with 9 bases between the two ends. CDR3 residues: CASRRLFYEQYF. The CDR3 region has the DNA TGTGCCAGCAGGAGACTCTTCTACGAGCAGTACTTC.

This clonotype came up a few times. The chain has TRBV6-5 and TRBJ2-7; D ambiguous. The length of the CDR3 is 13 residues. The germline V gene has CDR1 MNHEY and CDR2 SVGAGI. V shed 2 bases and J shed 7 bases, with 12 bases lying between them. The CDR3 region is CASSYAVLAEQYF. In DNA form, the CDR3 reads TGTGCCAGCAGTTACGCAGTTCTGGCTGAGCAGTACTTC.

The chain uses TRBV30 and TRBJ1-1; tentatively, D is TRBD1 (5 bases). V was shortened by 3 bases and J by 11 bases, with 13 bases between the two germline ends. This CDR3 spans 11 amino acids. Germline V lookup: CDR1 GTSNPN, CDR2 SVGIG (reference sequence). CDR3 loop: CAWSAGTSAFF. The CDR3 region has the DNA TGTGCCTGGAGCGCTGGGACCTCTGCTTTCTTT.

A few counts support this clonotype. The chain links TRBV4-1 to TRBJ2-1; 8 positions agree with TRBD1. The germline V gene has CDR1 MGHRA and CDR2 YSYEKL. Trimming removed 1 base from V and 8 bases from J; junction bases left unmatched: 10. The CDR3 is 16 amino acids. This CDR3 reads CASSQASGQGLYEQFF. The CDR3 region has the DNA TGCGCCAGCAGCCAAGCTTCCGGACAGGGACTGTATGAGCAGTTCTTC.

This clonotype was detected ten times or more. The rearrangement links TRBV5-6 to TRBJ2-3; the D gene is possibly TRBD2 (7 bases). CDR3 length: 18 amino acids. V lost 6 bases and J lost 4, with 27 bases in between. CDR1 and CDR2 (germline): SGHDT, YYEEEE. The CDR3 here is CASIDGQGRTSWADTQYF. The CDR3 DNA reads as TGTGCCAGCATCGACGGCCAGGGGAGGACTAGTTGGGCAGATACGCAGTATTTT.

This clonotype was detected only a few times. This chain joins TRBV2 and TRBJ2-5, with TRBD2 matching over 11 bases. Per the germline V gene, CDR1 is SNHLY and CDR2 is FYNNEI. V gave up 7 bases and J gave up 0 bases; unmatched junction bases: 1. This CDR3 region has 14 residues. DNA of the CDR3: TGTGCCAGCACGGGACTAGCGGACCAAGAGACCCAGTACTTC. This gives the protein CASTGLADQETQYF.

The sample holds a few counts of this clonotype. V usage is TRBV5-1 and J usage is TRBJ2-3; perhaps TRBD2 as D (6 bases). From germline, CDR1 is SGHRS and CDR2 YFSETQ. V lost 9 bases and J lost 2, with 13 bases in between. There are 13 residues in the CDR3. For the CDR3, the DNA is TGCGCCACCTCATGGGGGGACACAGATACGCAGTATTTT. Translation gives CATSWGDTDTQYF.

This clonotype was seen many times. The CDR3 DNA is TGCAGTGCTAGAGATCTAGCGGGAGCTTTGAATGAGCAGTTCTTC. It codes for CSARDLAGALNEQFF. This rearrangement joins TRBV20-1 to TRBJ2-1; TRBD2 matches 10 bases. The V and J ends lost 0 bases and 7 bases, in that order; junction bases with no gene match: 6. The CDR3 runs 15 residues. The germline V gene encodes CDR1 DFQATT and CDR2 SNEGSKA (reference sequence).

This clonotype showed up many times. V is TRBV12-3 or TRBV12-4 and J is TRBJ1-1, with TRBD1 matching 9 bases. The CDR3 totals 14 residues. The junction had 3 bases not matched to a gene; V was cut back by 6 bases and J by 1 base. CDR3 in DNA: TGTGCCAGCAGAGAGGGACAGGGGAACACTGAAGCTTTCTTT. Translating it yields CASREGQGNTEAFF.

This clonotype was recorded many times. CDR3 region: CASSLVSGTAYNEQFF. Written as DNA, the CDR3 is TGTGCCAGCAGCTTAGTTTCTGGGACAGCCTACAATGAGCAGTTCTTC. This chain joins TRBV7-9 and TRBJ2-1; 7 nucleotides match TRBD1. The CDR3 covers 16 residues. The germline V gene has CDR1 SEHNR and CDR2 FQNEAQ (reference sequence). The V gene end was trimmed by 1 base and the J gene end by 2 bases; junction bases not matched to a gene: 5. The complete variable domain, with remaining parts taken from reference TRBV7-9 and TRBJ2-1, reads DTGVSQNPRHKITKRGQNVTFRCDPISEHNRLYWYRQTLGQGPEFLTYFQNEAQLEKSRLLSDRFSAERPKGSFSTLEIQRTEQGDSAMYLCASSLVSGTAYNEQFFGPGTRLTVL.

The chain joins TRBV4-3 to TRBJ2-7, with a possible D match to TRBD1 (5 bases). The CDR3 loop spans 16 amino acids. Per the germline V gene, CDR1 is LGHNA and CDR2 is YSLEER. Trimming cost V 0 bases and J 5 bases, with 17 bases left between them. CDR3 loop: CASSQDLRGASNEQYF. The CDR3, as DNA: TGCGCCAGCAGCCAAGATCTAAGGGGCGCTTCCAACGAGCAGTACTTC.

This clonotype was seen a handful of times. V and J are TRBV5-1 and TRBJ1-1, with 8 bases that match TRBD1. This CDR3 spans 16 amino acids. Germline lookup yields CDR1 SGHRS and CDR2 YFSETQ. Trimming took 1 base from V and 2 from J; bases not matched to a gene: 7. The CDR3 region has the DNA TGCGCCAGCAGCTTGCGGGACAGGAACTCTAACACTGAAGCTTTCTTT. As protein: CASSLRDRNSNTEAFF.

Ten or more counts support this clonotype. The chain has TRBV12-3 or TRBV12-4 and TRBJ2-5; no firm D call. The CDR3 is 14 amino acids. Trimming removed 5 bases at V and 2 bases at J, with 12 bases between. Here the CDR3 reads CASSPRTAQETQYF. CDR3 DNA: TGTGCCAGCAGTCCGCGGACGGCACAAGAGACCCAGTACTTC.

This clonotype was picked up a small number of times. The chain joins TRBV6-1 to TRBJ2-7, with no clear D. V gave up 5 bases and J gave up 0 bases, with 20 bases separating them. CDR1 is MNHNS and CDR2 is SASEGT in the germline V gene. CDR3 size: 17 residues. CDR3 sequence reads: CASSLSRAGSRSYEQYF. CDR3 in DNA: TGTGCCAGCAGTCTCTCTAGGGCCGGCAGTCGCTCCTACGAGCAGTACTTC.

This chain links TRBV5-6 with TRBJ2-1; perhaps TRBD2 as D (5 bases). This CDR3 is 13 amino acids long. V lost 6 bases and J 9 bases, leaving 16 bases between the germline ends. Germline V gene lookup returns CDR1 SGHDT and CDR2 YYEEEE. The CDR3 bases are TGTGCCAGCACCCTGCGGGCTAGCAGTGAGCAGTTCTTC. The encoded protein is CASTLRASSEQFF.

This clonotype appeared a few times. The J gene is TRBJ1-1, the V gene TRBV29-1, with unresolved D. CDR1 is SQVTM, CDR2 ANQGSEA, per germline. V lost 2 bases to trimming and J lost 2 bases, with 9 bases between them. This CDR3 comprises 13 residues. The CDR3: CSVELASNTEAFF. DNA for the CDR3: TGCAGCGTTGAATTGGCCAGCAACACTGAAGCTTTCTTT.

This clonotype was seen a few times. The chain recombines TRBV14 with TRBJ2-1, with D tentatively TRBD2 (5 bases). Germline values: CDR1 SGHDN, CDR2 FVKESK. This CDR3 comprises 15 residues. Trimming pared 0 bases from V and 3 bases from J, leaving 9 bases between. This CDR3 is CASSQDQDFYNEQFF. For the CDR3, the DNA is TGTGCCAGCAGCCAAGATCAGGACTTCTACAATGAGCAGTTCTTC.

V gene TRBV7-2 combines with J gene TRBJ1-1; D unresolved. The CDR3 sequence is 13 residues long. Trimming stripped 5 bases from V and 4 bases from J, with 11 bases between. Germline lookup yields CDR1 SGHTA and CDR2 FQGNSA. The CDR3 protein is CASSLLGGTEAFF. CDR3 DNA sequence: TGTGCCAGCAGCCTCCTTGGAGGCACTGAAGCTTTCTTT.

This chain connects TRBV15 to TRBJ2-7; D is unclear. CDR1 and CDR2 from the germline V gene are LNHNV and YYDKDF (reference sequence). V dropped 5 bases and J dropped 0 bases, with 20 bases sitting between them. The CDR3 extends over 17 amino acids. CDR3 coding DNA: TGTGCCACCAGCGTAGAGCGCCAACAGATACTCTCCTACGAGCAGTACTTC. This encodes CATSVERQQILSYEQYF. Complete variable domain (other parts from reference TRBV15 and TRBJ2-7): DAMVIQNPRYQVTQFGKPVTLSCSQTLNHNVMYWYQQKSSQAPKLLFHYYDKDFNNEADTPDNFQSRRPNTSFCFLDIRSPGLGDTAMYLCATSVERQQILSYEQYFGPGTRLTVT.

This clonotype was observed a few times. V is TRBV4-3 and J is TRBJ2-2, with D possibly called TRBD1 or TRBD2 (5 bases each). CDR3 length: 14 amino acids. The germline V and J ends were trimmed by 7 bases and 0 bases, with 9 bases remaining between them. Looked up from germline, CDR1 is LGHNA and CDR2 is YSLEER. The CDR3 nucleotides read TGCGCCAGCAAACGAGGGGCGAACACCGGGGAGCTGTTTTTT. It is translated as CASKRGANTGELFF.